This TCR beta chain was captured in a study of graft-versus-host responses after intestinal transplantation. Whole-study context: Those transplanted obtained multivisceral, liver-intestinal, or isolated intestinal grafts. Study conclusions and caveats: GvH clones detected in recipient marrow included some appearing first in ileum or blood.

Assay used: immunoSEQ multiplex PCR; TCRdb lists only in-frame clones, some missing. The sample includes 150,000 or so clones, 80% to 95% seen only once; the top ten take approximately 0.2%. As to this clone: Its antigen remains unidentified.

The TCR was taken from a human donor who received an intestinal transplant. Material: unstimulated CD4+ T cells sorted from spleen or lymph node cells, obtained before intestinal transplant.

CDR3 nucleotides: TGTGCCATCAGTGAGGGCGGGAGAGGTGATGAGCAGTTCTTC. This gives the protein CAISEGGRGDEQFF. The V and J genes are TRBV10-3 and TRBJ2-1; 7 bases map to TRBD2. The CDR3 covers 14 residues. V was pared by 2 bases and J by 8 bases, with 6 bases of the junction left unmatched. Germline lookup yields CDR1 ENHRY and CDR2 SYGVKD.